Listed below are T cell receptor beta chains from one sample, sequenced in a study of blood T cell repertoires in COVID-19. TCRdb's table, derived via immunoSEQ multiplex PCR, lists solely in-frame clones and lacks some. The sample carries some 170,000 clones, approximately 80% recorded once. Sequenced input: peripheral blood. The receptors derive from a human donor in a cohort sampled during active COVID-19. CDR3s include the opening cysteine and the closing phenylalanine or tryptophan. Fields, in order: V gene, J gene, D gene, clone size, CDR3 DNA, CDR3 protein. D genes are given only for firm matches. Clone size, where shown, is once, few, many, or a class for clones that have expanded.

>TRBV6-5|TRBJ2-5|TRBD1|once
TGTGCCAGCAGTCCCGCCAGGGGGGAGACCCAGTACTTC
CASSPARGETQYF
>TRBV19|TRBJ2-7|.|once
TGTGCCAGTAGTATATCGAAGGGGTACGAGCAGTACTTC
CASSISKGYEQYF
>TRBV5-6|TRBJ1-3|.|.
TGTGCCAGCAGCACTACAGGGAGCTCTGGAAACACCATATATTTT
CASSTTGSSGNTIYF
>TRBV4-3|TRBJ2-3|.|.
TGCGCCAGCAGCCGCAGGGCCACAGATACGCAGTATTTT
CASSRRATDTQYF
>TRBV3-1/TRBV3-2|TRBJ1-4|TRBD1|.
TGTGCCAGCAGCCAGAGAATCAGGGGGCGCCTCTATGGGGAAAAACTGTTTTTT
CASSQRIRGRLYGEKLFF
>TRBV24-1|TRBJ1-2|TRBD1|.
TGTGCCACCAGTGACCGAGGACAGGGTGGCTACACCTTC
CATSDRGQGGYTF
>TRBV6-5|TRBJ2-2|.|.
TGTGCCAGCAGCCCGACTCCTCCGAACACCGGGGAGCTGTTTTTT
CASSPTPPNTGELFF
>TRBV10-3|TRBJ2-2|TRBD2|many
TGTGCCATCAGCCGTAGCGGGGCTCAAAACACCGGGGAGCTGTTTTTT
CAISRSGAQNTGELFF
>TRBV2|TRBJ2-2|.|few
TGTGCCAGCAGTGCCCTCAGGTCCACCGGGGAGCTGTTTTTT
CASSALRSTGELFF
>TRBV28|TRBJ2-7|.|once
TGTGCCAGCAGTTTGCCCGGGGAGATCTACGAGCAGTACTTC
CASSLPGEIYEQYF
>TRBV7-9|TRBJ1-2|TRBD1|.
TGTGCCAGCAGCTCGGGACAGCAAAACTATGGCTACACCTTC
CASSSGQQNYGYTF
>TRBV15|TRBJ2-3|.|once
TGTGCCACCAGCAAAGACGGGACACCCTTTGCGCAGTATTTT
CATSKDGTPFAQYF
>TRBV27|TRBJ1-6|.|.
TGTGCCAGCAGTGGGGAGCTAAATAATTCACCCCTCCACTTT
CASSGELNNSPLHF
>TRBV30|TRBJ2-3|.|once
TGTGCCTGGAGCCCAGATGTGAGGGATACGCAGTATTTT
CAWSPDVRDTQYF
>TRBV5-1|TRBJ2-7|TRBD1|many
TGCGCCAGCAGCTTGGACGGGACAGGCTTAAACGAGCAGTACTTC
CASSLDGTGLNEQYF
>TRBV5-5|TRBJ2-5|.|.
TGTGCCAGCAGCTTGGTGGGGCCTTCCAGGGAGACCCAGTACTTC
CASSLVGPSRETQYF
>TRBV5-1|TRBJ2-5|.|.
TGCGCCAGCAGCCAACAAGAGACCCAGTACTTC
CASSQQETQYF
>TRBV15|TRBJ1-3|TRBD1|.
TGTGCCACCCAGACAGGGGATGGAAACACCATATATTTT
CATQTGDGNTIYF
>TRBV5-1|TRBJ2-5|.|.
TGCGCCAGCAGCTTAGGGAGAGAGACCCAGTACTTC
CASSLGRETQYF
>TRBV30|TRBJ2-7|.|once
TGTGCCTGGTCACGGGACACTTCCTACGAGCAGTACTTC
CAWSRDTSYEQYF
>TRBV5-6|TRBJ1-1|TRBD1|.
TGTGCCAGCAGCTTCCGGGACAGGAACACTGAAGCTTTCTTT
CASSFRDRNTEAFF
>TRBV20-1|TRBJ2-7|.|.
TGCAGTGCTAGTCCGGCGGCCTACGAGCAGTACTTC
CSASPAAYEQYF
>TRBV28|TRBJ2-7|.|.
TGTGCCAGCAGTTTAATCGGGTACGAGCAGTACTTC
CASSLIGYEQYF